The sequence of this TCR beta chain was determined in a study of Graves' ophthalmopathy and Graves' hyperthyroidism. On the study more broadly: Prior to any treatment, peripheral blood was collected at the time of initial diagnosis.

Concerning this clonotype: What it binds is not known.

With 3 bases removed from V and 0 bases from J, the gap between germline ends came to 6 bases. CDR1 and CDR2 (germline): LNHNV, YYDKDF (reference sequence). This CDR3 is built from 14 residues. Ineligible for inclusion were patients with other autoimmune diseases, uncontrolled infections, pregnancy or lactation. Amplification of TCR beta CDR3 regions used RNA transcripts. Second-round multiplex PCR came after a first-round RT-PCR that employed HTBI primers. MiXCR was run by TCRdb on the multiplex PCR reads, yielding one entry per CDR3 protein. The sample has about 700,000 distinct CDR3 sequences, about two fifths seen once. General study findings and limits: Most expanded clonotypes in thyroid above 0.001 frequency also showed up in blood.

Sequenced input: peripheral blood. The receptor comes from an adult man with Graves' ophthalmopathy. V and J are TRBV15 and TRBJ1-5; no clear D. The CDR3 region is CATSSEDSNQPQHF. As DNA, the CDR3 is TGTGCCACCAGCAGTGAGGATAGCAATCAGCCCCAGCATTTT.